This TCR beta chain was identified during a study of blood T cell repertoires in COVID-19. Looking at the study overall: Both acute and convalescent COVID-19 samples were obtained from the United States, Italy and Spain. T cells, B-cell-depleted T cells, or PBMCs supplied cDNA or gDNA.

Enrolment of Seattle patients took place during active infection, and they were followed longitudinally. In the original workflow: Estimates of nucleated cell counts were drawn from the amplification of reference gene primers. Assay used: immunoSEQ multiplex PCR; TCRdb lists only in-frame clones, some missing. V and J calls and clone size follow that table, whereas D and trimming were derived from the DNA. This sample carries about 120,000 clones, about 90% of them seen once, and the ten largest clones take 3.8%. The specimen was peripheral blood. The TCR sequence derives from an older woman with COVID-19, enrolled during active disease.

The DNA for the CDR3 is TGTGCCAGCAGTTACGGGACAGGCACTAGCACAGATACGCAGTATTTT. It translates to CASSYGTGTSTDTQYF. This sequence joins TRBV27 and TRBJ2-3; 8 bases are a match to TRBD1. Germline V gene lookup returns CDR1 MNHEY and CDR2 SMNVEV (reference sequence). Trimming at V came to 4 bases and at J to 0 bases, leaving 6 bases not matched to a gene. The CDR3 contains 16 residues.